Shown below are 25 T cell receptor beta chains from a single sample sequenced in a study of blood T cell repertoires in COVID-19. Sequencing was performed with immunoSEQ multiplex PCR; in TCRdb, only in-frame clones are kept and a portion is missing. This sample has about 310,000 clones; approximately 90% occur once, and the top ten carry approximately 9.4%. Sequencing was done on a sample of PBMCs or T cells enriched from blood (not recorded which). The source is a woman in her forties who had recovered from COVID-19.

This chain joins TRBV7-2 and TRBJ2-2; 10 bases match TRBD2. The CDR3 has 15 residues. V lost 4 bases to trimming and J lost 6 bases; unmatched junction nucleotides: 5. Germline assignment: CDR1 SGHTA and CDR2 FQGNSA. CDR3 residues: CASSSSGRSAGELFF. The CDR3 DNA is TGTGCCAGCAGCTCTAGCGGGAGAAGCGCCGGGGAGCTGTTTTTT.

The V gene is TRBV18, the J gene TRBJ1-1; tentative D call: TRBD1 (6 bases). Trimming cost V 1 base and J 4 bases, with 13 bases left between them. Germline V gives CDR1 KGHSH, CDR2 LQKENI. This CDR3 has 15 residues. Here the CDR3 DNA reads TGTGCCAGCTCACCACAAAGTTTGGGGGCCACTGAAGCTTTCTTT. This gives the protein CASSPQSLGATEAFF.

The chain recombines TRBV7-2 with TRBJ1-2; TRBD1 is a possible D gene (5 bases). V was clipped by 5 bases and J by 6 bases, with 13 bases between them. Per the germline V gene, CDR1 is SGHTA and CDR2 is FQGNSA. This CDR3 has 13 amino acids. CDR3 sequence (DNA): TGTGCCAGCAGCAGACAGCGGGGGGATGGCTACACCTTC. It is translated as CASSRQRGDGYTF.

The chain employs TRBV7-2 and TRBJ2-1, with D perhaps TRBD1 (6 bases). The CDR3 extends over 12 amino acids. In germline, CDR1 is SGHTA, CDR2 FQGNSA. The V end lost 5 bases, the J end lost 8 bases, and 10 bases lay between the germline ends. The CDR3 coding sequence is TGTGCCAGCAGCCTCAGGGGCCATGAGCAGTTCTTC. It is translated as CASSLRGHEQFF.

V gene TRBV7-8 combines with J gene TRBJ2-7; D possibly corresponds to TRBD1 (6 bases). This CDR3 spans 15 amino acids. V was pared by 5 bases and J by 6 bases, with 20 bases between. Germline CDR1 SGHVS, CDR2 FQNEAQ. CDR3 bases: TGTGCCAGCAGCCTAACCGGGACACTGAGGAGCGAGCAGTACTTC. Its protein product is CASSLTGTLRSEQYF.

This chain links TRBV19 with TRBJ1-4, with a weak D call TRBD1 (6 bases). V gave up 4 bases and J gave up 3 bases, with 9 bases separating them. Germline values: CDR1 LNHDA, CDR2 SQIVND (reference sequence). The CDR3 length is 14 residues. Here the CDR3 DNA reads TGTGCCAGTAGTACGCAGGGGTCTAATGAAAAACTGTTTTTT. Encoded protein: CASSTQGSNEKLFF.

The chain has TRBV3-1 (or the pseudogene TRBV3-2) and TRBJ2-1; perhaps TRBD2 as D (7 bases). The V end was cut by 2 bases, the J end by 7 bases, with 18 bases between. The germline V gene encodes CDR1 LGHDT and CDR2 YNNKEL (reference sequence). The CDR3 contains 16 residues. Here the CDR3 reads CASSQSLDAGANEQFF. Written as DNA, the CDR3 is TGTGCCAGCAGCCAATCGCTCGATGCGGGGGCGAATGAGCAGTTCTTC.

This clone was seen more than once but under ten times. The V and J genes are TRBV15 and TRBJ2-7; the D gene is possibly TRBD1 (6 bases). V lost 5 bases and J lost 1, with 15 bases in between. CDR1 and CDR2 from the germline V gene are LNHNV and YYDKDF (reference sequence). The CDR3 totals 15 residues. The CDR3 DNA reads TGTGCCACCAGCCAAGATGGTCAGGGGTCCTACGAGCAGTACTTC. This codes for CATSQDGQGSYEQYF.

The gene calls are TRBV9 and TRBJ2-7; 7 bases are shared with TRBD1. Germline V gene sequence: CDR1 SGDLS, CDR2 YYNGEE. The CDR3 totals 16 residues. Unmatched junction bases numbered 9, after V lost 0 bases and J lost 3 bases. CDR3 sequence: CASSVGSTTGVYEQYF. The CDR3, as DNA: TGTGCCAGCAGCGTAGGTTCGACTACAGGGGTCTACGAGCAGTACTTC. Filled out from reference TRBV9 and TRBJ2-7, the complete variable domain reads DSGVTQTPKHLITATGQRVTLRCSPRSGDLSVYWYQQSLDQGLQFLIQYYNGEERAKGNILERFSAQQFPDLHSELNLSSLELGDSALYFCASSVGSTTGVYEQYFGPGTRLTVT.

The chain carries TRBV28 and TRBJ1-4; 8 nucleotides line up with TRBD1. The J segment lost 4 bases and the V segment lost 5 bases, leaving 6 bases of the junction unmatched. Germline CDR1 and CDR2: MDHEN and SYDVKM. The CDR3 totals 15 residues. In DNA, the CDR3 is TGTGCCAGCAGTCAGGGGGCCCTAAATAATGAAAAACTGTTTTTT. Its protein product is CASSQGALNNEKLFF.

The table lists this clone with a few counts. This chain uses TRBV28 with TRBJ2-5, with 8 positions matching TRBD1. The CDR3 runs 15 residues. V gave up 2 bases and J gave up 2 bases; unmatched junction bases: 4. CDR1 and CDR2 (germline): MDHEN, SYDVKM. The CDR3 coding sequence is TGTGCCAGCAGTTTAGGCAGGGGGCGGCAAGAGACCCAGTACTTC. Protein sequence: CASSLGRGRQETQYF.

J is TRBJ2-3 and V is TRBV6-1; maybe TRBD1 (5 bases). With 3 bases removed from V and 0 bases from J, the gap between germline ends came to 7 bases. CDR1 is MNHNS and CDR2 is SASEGT in the germline V gene. The CDR3 consists of 14 residues. CDR3 in DNA: TGTGCCAGCAGTGACCGACAGAGCACAGATACGCAGTATTTT. This codes for CASSDRQSTDTQYF.

The chain recombines TRBV4-1 with TRBJ1-2, with D possibly TRBD1 on 5 matching bases. This CDR3 has 12 residues. CDR1 is MGHRA, CDR2 YSYEKL, per germline. The V gene lost 1 base and the J gene lost 6 bases, with 6 bases spanning the gap. This CDR3 reads CASSQAGNGYTF. The CDR3 nucleotides are TGCGCCAGCAGCCAAGCAGGGAATGGCTACACCTTC.

The J gene is TRBJ2-5, the V gene TRBV24-1, with 11 bases lining up with TRBD2. The trim removed 4 bases at V and 5 bases at J, leaving 5 bases unmatched. CDR1 is KGHDR and CDR2 is SFDVKD in the germline V gene. The CDR3 loop spans 15 amino acids. The CDR3 loop reads CATSDPRTSGETQYF. The CDR3 DNA sequence: TGTGCCACCAGTGACCCGAGGACTAGCGGGGAGACCCAGTACTTC.

The V gene is TRBV4-3, the J gene TRBJ2-1; 7 bases line up with TRBD2. The J segment lost 9 bases and the V segment lost 0 bases, leaving 8 bases of the junction unmatched. This CDR3 has 15 amino acids. Germline V gene data show CDR1 as LGHNA and CDR2 as YSLEER. The CDR3 region is CASSQDRGRAGEQFF. The CDR3 nucleotides are TGCGCCAGCAGCCAAGATCGAGGGAGGGCCGGTGAGCAGTTCTTC.

The gene calls are TRBV6-5 and TRBJ2-1; 8 positions match TRBD1. Germline V gene sequence: CDR1 MNHEY, CDR2 SVGAGI. The trim removed 0 bases at V and 15 bases at J, leaving 7 bases unmatched. This CDR3 spans 13 amino acids. The CDR3: CASSYSTRGRVFF. CDR3 coding DNA: TGTGCCAGCAGTTACTCGACCAGGGGGCGTGTGTTCTTC.

This clone showed up just once. V and J are TRBV5-4 and TRBJ2-5, with 12 nucleotides matching TRBD2. Trimming at V came to 4 bases and at J to 5 bases, leaving 6 bases not matched to a gene. Germline V gene lookup returns CDR1 SGHNT and CDR2 YYREEE (reference sequence). CDR3 length equals 15 residues. The CDR3 sequence is CASSAGLAGGETQYF. In DNA, the CDR3 is TGTGCCAGCAGCGCGGGACTAGCGGGTGGGGAGACCCAGTACTTC.

V is TRBV29-1 and J is TRBJ1-4; D gene unclear. Trimming left V 2 bases short and J 4 bases short, with 5 bases between. The CDR3 loop spans 12 amino acids. From germline, CDR1 is SQVTM and CDR2 ANQGSEA. CDR3 DNA: TGCAGCGTTGAATCCGGTAATGAAAAACTGTTTTTT. Residues: CSVESGNEKLFF.

The sample holds one count of this clone. The chain uses TRBV11-1 and TRBJ2-3; 10 positions agree with TRBD2. The CDR3 loop spans 17 amino acids. The J segment lost 6 bases and the V segment lost 0 bases, leaving 9 bases of the junction unmatched. Germline lookup yields CDR1 SGHAT and CDR2 FQDESV (reference sequence). The CDR3 region has the DNA TGTGCCAGCAGCTTAGCGTCTCAAGCGGGAGGGGCGGATACGCAGTATTTT. This gives the protein CASSLASQAGGADTQYF.

J is TRBJ1-5 and V is TRBV28; possibly TRBD1 for D (6 bases). The CDR3 extends over 14 amino acids. CDR1 is MDHEN, CDR2 SYDVKM, per germline. V lost 5 bases, J lost 4 bases, and 12 bases lay in between. CDR3 nucleotide sequence: TGTGCCAGCAGTGGGTCACAGGGAAATCAGCCCCAGCATTTT. Its protein is CASSGSQGNQPQHF. Variable domain in full (rest from reference TRBV28 and TRBJ1-5): DVKVTQSSRYLVKRTGEKVFLECVQDMDHENMFWYRQDPGLGLRLIYFSYDVKMKEKGDIPEGYSVSREKKERFSLILESASTNQTSMYLCASSGSQGNQPQHFGDGTRLSIL.

CDR3 sequence (DNA): TGTGCCAGCAGTGATAACAGGATAGAGACCCAGTACTTC. Protein: CASSDNRIETQYF. The chain couples TRBV6-1 to TRBJ2-5; possible D gene TRBD1, 5 bases. The germline CDR1 and CDR2 sequences are MNHNS and SASEGT. The CDR3 sequence is 13 residues long. V was trimmed by 3 bases and J by 4 bases, leaving 9 bases between them.

This clone was detected only once. V gene TRBV30 combines with J gene TRBJ1-2, with D unresolved. Between the trimmed V and J ends, which lost 8 bases and 8 bases, there was a span of 15 bases. The CDR3 consists of 11 residues. Germline CDR1 is GTSNPN and CDR2 is SVGIG (reference sequence). The CDR3 nucleotides read TGTGCCGCTGAACGGGGTCGCGGCTACACCTTC. Translated, it gives CAAERGRGYTF.

The gene calls are TRBV30 and TRBJ2-3, with 8 bases identical to TRBD2. Germline V gives CDR1 GTSNPN, CDR2 SVGIG (reference sequence). V trimming: 0 bases; J trimming: 2 bases; junction bases outside the gene matches: 7. CDR3 length equals 16 residues. CDR3 region: CAWSVMGTSDTDTQYF. In nucleotides, the CDR3 is TGTGCCTGGAGTGTAATGGGGACTAGTGACACAGATACGCAGTATTTT.

This chain connects TRBV11-2 to TRBJ2-1; 10 nucleotides align to TRBD1. The CDR3 runs 13 residues. Germline assignment: CDR1 SGHAT and CDR2 FQNNGV. The V segment lost 4 bases and the J segment 6 bases; nucleotides outside the gene matches: 0. The CDR3: CASSWTGGNEQFF. CDR3 in DNA: TGTGCCAGCAGCTGGACAGGGGGCAATGAGCAGTTCTTC.

The CDR3 region has the DNA TGTGCAAGTCGCTCCTACAGCCTTAACTCCTACGAGCAGTACTTC. The encoded protein is CASRSYSLNSYEQYF. The V call is TRBV12-2, the J call TRBJ2-7; no DNA check was done on the table's D call, TRBD1. TRBV12-2 has pseudogene status. The CDR3 extends over 15 amino acids.